The following is a T cell receptor beta chain sequence with its context. In the original processing: Amplified reference gene primers provided the basis for estimating nucleated cell counts. TCRdb keeps only in-frame clones here, not all; method: immunoSEQ multiplex PCR. Clone size and the V and J calls come from that table; the DNA yielded D and trimming. Of about 74,000 clones listed, roughly 84% are singletons. These data belong to a study of blood T cell repertoires in COVID-19. Overall study context: The United States, Italy and Spain were the sources of the acute and convalescent COVID-19 samples. T cells, B-cell-depleted T cells, or PBMCs supplied cDNA or gDNA.

Germline CDR1 is MNHEY and CDR2 is SVGAGI. V lost 5 bases and J lost 5; bases outside the gene matches: 7. The CDR3 length is 14 residues. This clonotype was obtained from a man in his sixties or seventies with active or convalescent COVID-19. The sequenced material came from peripheral blood. This rearrangement joins TRBV6-5 to TRBJ2-7, with 9 bases lining up with TRBD1. The CDR3 spells CASSRGTGNDEQYF. CDR3 bases: TGTGCCAGCAGTAGAGGGACAGGGAACGACGAGCAGTACTTC.